The 4 T cell receptor beta chains in this list originate from one sample, sequenced in a study of cytomegalovirus exposure and HLA in healthy donors. It was with 60 Vbeta and 13 Jbeta primers that the PCR ran. Measured with immunoSEQ multiplex PCR; TCRdb has only the in-frame clones, and not every one. This repertoire includes fewer than 85,000 clones. Sequences were obtained from PBMCs. Receptors were obtained from a female donor in good health and CMV-seropositive.

The CDR3 reads CASSYSNADTQYF. In nucleotides, the CDR3 is TGTGCCAGCAGTTACTCCAATGCAGATACGCAGTATTTT. The chain has TRBV6-5 and TRBJ2-3; D remains unclear. V lost 0 bases to trimming and J lost 4 bases, with 5 bases between them. Looked up from germline, CDR1 is MNHEY and CDR2 is SVGAGI. This CDR3 has 13 amino acids.

The chain combines TRBV29-1 with TRBJ2-7; the D gene is possibly TRBD2 (6 bases). The CDR3 loop spans 14 amino acids. Deletions cut 3 bases from V and 3 bases from J, with 15 bases between. Looked up from germline, CDR1 is SQVTM and CDR2 is ANQGSEA. CDR3: CSVDGGNGLYEQYF. CDR3 coding DNA: TGCAGCGTTGACGGGGGAAACGGGCTCTACGAGCAGTACTTC.

About this clone: This specimen includes other DNA sequences encoding the same CDR3. The chain employs TRBV7-9 and TRBJ2-7, with 7 bases aligning to TRBD1. CDR1 and CDR2 from the germline V gene are SEHNR and FQNEAQ (reference sequence). This CDR3 comprises 12 residues. V gave up 7 bases and J gave up 3 bases; unmatched junction bases: 3. For the CDR3, the DNA is TGTGCCAGCACCCCAGGGGGCTACGAGCAGTACTTC. Translation gives CASTPGGYEQYF.

CDR3 nucleotide sequence: TGCACCAGCAGCCAAGACGGGAAAGGAGAGCAGTTCTTC. Translation gives CTSSQDGKGEQFF. The V gene is TRBV1, the J gene TRBJ2-1; the table's D call TRBD2 went unverified against the DNA. TRBV1 is tagged as a pseudogene. This CDR3 contains 13 residues.